This TCR beta chain was found in a study of glioma-infiltrating T cells. As regards this clonotype: The target antigen is unknown. The junction and the germline gene differ at one end; a read error may be behind it.

Points from the study as a whole: Tissue-blood divergence was below expectation in non-neoplastic patients, above in gliomas.

CDR3 size: 15 residues. Germline values: CDR1 DFQATT, CDR2 SNEGSKA (reference sequence). Amplification of TCR alpha and beta CDR3 regions from RNA used iRepertoire nested multiplex PCR. MiXCR, run by TCRdb on the multiplex PCR reads, gives a single entry per CDR3 protein. The sample holds roughly 190,000 distinct CDR3 sequences, approximately 30% seen once. The chain has TRBV20-1 and TRBJ1-2; D not certain. The sample consisted of glioma tissue, nonneoplastic brain tissue, or PBMCs (not recorded which). This receptor was obtained from a human donor with low-grade glioma or glioblastoma, undergoing nonglioma brain surgery, or in good health (not recorded which). CDR3 bases: TGCAGTGCTAGGCAGGTGGCTCTCTCTAACTATGGCTACACTTTC. This gives the protein CSARQVALSNYGYTF.